One sample yielded the 9 T cell receptor beta chains listed below, sequenced in a study of blood T cell repertoires in COVID-19. Assay: immunoSEQ multiplex PCR; the TCRdb copy retains only in-frame clones and omits some. Of around 150,000 clones listed, roughly 90% are singletons. Material: peripheral blood. All receptors derive from a man between 18 and 35 years old with acute or convalescent COVID-19.

The chain has TRBV30 and TRBJ2-6, with TRBD1 as a possible D gene (6 bases). Germline V gene lookup returns CDR1 GTSNPN and CDR2 SVGIG (reference sequence). The CDR3 has 16 residues. The ends were cut back, 2 bases at V and 1 base at J, with 12 bases in the middle. In DNA form, the CDR3 reads TGTGCCTGGAGTCCGGATGGACAGTCTGGGGCCAACGTCCTGACTTTC. Encoded protein: CAWSPDGQSGANVLTF. Looking up the rest from reference TRBV30 and TRBJ2-6 gives the full variable domain: SQTIHQWPATLVQPVGSPLSLECTVEGTSNPNLYWYRQAAGRGLQLLFYSVGIGQISSEVPQNLSASRPQDRQFILSSKKLLLSDSGFYLCAWSPDGQSGANVLTFGAGSRLTVL.

V gene TRBV4-2 combines with J gene TRBJ2-2, with 9 bases that match TRBD1. Germline-derived CDR1 and CDR2 are LGHNA and YNFKEQ. V lost 0 bases to trimming and J lost 6 bases; unmatched junction nucleotides: 5. The CDR3 consists of 16 residues. CDR3: CASSQEDRGKAGELFF. The CDR3 DNA reads TGTGCCAGCAGCCAAGAAGACAGGGGGAAGGCCGGGGAGCTGTTTTTT.

CDR3 in DNA: TGTGCCAGCAGAGACAAAACAGGGTGGATAAACGGCTACACCTTC. Protein: CASRDKTGWINGYTF. The chain has TRBV2 and TRBJ1-2, with D perhaps TRBD1 (6 bases). Germline V gives CDR1 SNHLY, CDR2 FYNNEI. The length of the CDR3 is 15 residues. With 6 bases removed from V and 8 bases from J, the gap between germline ends came to 22 bases.

This rearrangement joins TRBV19 to TRBJ2-1, with 11 bases aligning to TRBD2. The CDR3 runs 19 residues. V trimming: 1 base; J trimming: 3 bases; junction bases outside the gene matches: 11. The germline CDR1 and CDR2 sequences are LNHDA and SQIVND (reference sequence). The CDR3 DNA reads as TGTGCCAGTAGTATAGGACTAGCGGGAACCCCAGGGCTCTACAATGAGCAGTTCTTC. This gives the protein CASSIGLAGTPGLYNEQFF.

This chain links TRBV7-6 with TRBJ2-7; the match to TRBD2 covers 9 bases. V shed 0 bases and J 2 bases; nucleotides not matched to a gene: 2. Germline CDR1 SGHVS, CDR2 FNYEAQ. The CDR3 is 15 residues long. CDR3 protein: CASSLAGTSTYEQYF. The CDR3 nucleotides are TGTGCCAGCAGCTTAGCAGGGACTAGCACCTACGAGCAGTACTTC.

This sequence joins TRBV5-1 and TRBJ1-1; D gene unclear. The CDR3 runs 12 residues. Deletions cut 1 base from V and 6 bases from J, with 7 bases between. CDR1 is SGHRS and CDR2 is YFSETQ in the germline V gene. CDR3 DNA: TGCGCCAGCAGCTTGTCGTCTTCTGAAGCTTTCTTT. As protein: CASSLSSSEAFF.

The chain couples TRBV9 to TRBJ1-2; D is possibly TRBD1 (5 bases). Germline CDR1 is SGDLS and CDR2 is YYNGEE. The CDR3 is 15 amino acids. The ends were cut back, 0 bases at V and 4 bases at J, with 13 bases in the middle. The CDR3 DNA is TGTGCCAGCAGCGTAGGGGAGGGGTTTCCCTATGGCTACACCTTC. It encodes CASSVGEGFPYGYTF.

The chain carries TRBV9 and TRBJ1-1; D is undetermined. The CDR3 is made up of 15 amino acids. V dropped 0 bases and J dropped 0 bases, with 9 bases sitting between them. CDR1 is SGDLS and CDR2 is YYNGEE in the germline V gene. CDR3 protein: CASSVGRLLNTEAFF. The CDR3 nucleotides are TGTGCCAGCAGCGTAGGTCGGTTGTTGAACACTGAAGCTTTCTTT.

This clone was detected a few times. At one end, the junction sequence differs from germline, possibly due to a read error. V and J are TRBV5-6 and TRBJ2-7; the match to TRBD1 covers 10 bases. CDR1 and CDR2 (germline): SGHDT, YYEEEE. The CDR3 covers 13 residues. The CDR3 nucleotides are TGTGCCAGCAGCCTACAATACTCCGGGACAGGGGACTTC. It specifies CASSLQYSGTGDF.